This T cell receptor (beta chain) appears in the sequencing data of a study of blood T cell repertoires in COVID-19. Clones were read by immunoSEQ multiplex PCR, and TCRdb kept only the in-frame ones, dropping some. The sample contains 210,000 or so clones, 80% to 85% of which appear only once. Germline V lookup: CDR1 SGHRS, CDR2 YFSETQ. V lost 4 bases and J 2 bases, leaving 15 bases between the germline ends. This CDR3 contains 15 residues. The sample consisted of peripheral blood. The chain employs TRBV5-1 and TRBJ1-2, with D perhaps matching TRBD1 (6 bases). This sequence was found in a human donor in a cohort sampled during active COVID-19. The CDR3 DNA is TGCGCCAGCAGCCCCTATCCAGGGGCGAACTATGGCTACACCTTC. Amino acids: CASSPYPGANYGYTF.